Here is one T cell receptor (beta chain) with its context. This clonotype came up many times. The clone's antigen remains unknown. Base qualities are missing; no much larger clone stands one base away. Taken from the germline V gene, the CDR1 and CDR2 loops are SGHTA and FQGNSA. The V and J ends are trimmed by 3 bases and 1 base, leaving 13 bases between them. The CDR3, from cysteine to phenylalanine, totals 16 residues. The kept DNA is CDR3 alone, 48 bases in frame from the first base. This entry belongs to a study of Graves' ophthalmopathy and Graves' hyperthyroidism (dated by TCRdb to 2017 to 2018). Study-wide context: Peripheral blood was collected at initial diagnosis, before any treatment. In roughly 6 hyperthyroidism patients, T-cell repertoires of thyroid tissue and blood were compared. For independent validation, a separate cohort was made up of around 18 hyperthyroidism patients plus 17 patients who later progressed from hyperthyroidism to ophthalmopathy. The study used signatures of the TCR beta repertoire to tell Graves' ophthalmopathy apart from Graves' hyperthyroidism and to predict which patients would progress to ophthalmopathy. Following sampling, methimazole starting at 30 mg daily was administered to hyperthyroidism patients, and high-dose intravenous methylprednisolone was administered to ophthalmopathy patients. To explore V-J signatures distinguishing ophthalmopathy from hyperthyroidism, a discovery set of under 110 patients (around 44 ophthalmopathy, roughly 60 stable hyperthyroidism) was enrolled. In total, 120 to 150 blood samples were TCR-sequenced: fewer than 50 ophthalmopathy, over 70 hyperthyroidism and about 17 hyperthyroidism-to-ophthalmopathy patients.

For repertoire sequencing, the TCR beta CDR3 regions were amplified from RNA transcripts. The first round was an RT-PCR using HTBI primers with the Qiagen OneStep RT-PCR kit, and this first round was followed by a second-round multiplex PCR, then size selection and purification. Libraries were sequenced paired-end with 100 bp reads on an Illumina HiSeq2000. In the authors' own workflow: Reads were processed with SOAPnuke, discarding reads with adapters, uncalled bases, mean Phred below 15, or no exact constant-primer or identifier match. COPE v1.2.5 was used to merge the high-quality paired reads. Clonotypes were defined as unique nucleotide sequences and were aligned to IMGT TRB V, D and J references using MiTCR v1.1. The analysis was limited to V-J combinations with a frequency above 0.0001, which together covered more than 99% of repertoires. For each V-J combination, a TCR clonal expansion and chaos score was defined as the ratio of F50 clonal expansion to chaos observed in the TCRdist matrix. Welch's t-statistics and random forest were used to reduce features to approximately 13 V-J combinations, which were fed into a naive Bayes classifier. Thyroid-blood repertoire similarity was quantified with the Morisita-Horn index. TCRdb redid the processing of the public reads, applying fastp at Q25 and MiXCR, and retained in-frame beta chains. Rows are combined by CDR3 protein, so each entry shows the most common genes and DNA. TCRdb's processing, not the study's, gives the V and J calls here. Present in this sample are about 370,000 distinct CDR3 sequences, roughly 17% of which were seen just once. The leading ten clones occupy 2.4% of the sample.

On the study overall, not on this receptor specifically: Ophthalmopathy was separated from stable hyperthyroidism by the 13-signature model with roughly 88% sensitivity and about 81% specificity in cross-validation and with 80%/75% in the test set. Among expanded thyroid clonotypes with frequency above 0.001, most also showed up in blood, which suggests that blood repertoires may reflect the thyroid immune response. In validation, the model predicted ophthalmopathy progression with over 60% sensitivity and roughly 72% specificity; some 13 predicted patients were CT-confirmed with GO in a median of approximately 6.2 months. Sample size was not predetermined statistically, and investigators were not blinded to group allocation.

Hyperthyroidism was considered stable if no progression to ophthalmopathy occurred within 18 months of follow-up. Hyperthyroidism patients were newly diagnosed, were aged 18 to 65 years, and had a disease duration under 2 months. Patients with other autoimmune diseases, uncontrolled infections, pregnancy or lactation were excluded from the study. Clinical symptoms, serum thyroxine, TRAb, thyroid ultrasound and orbital computed tomography were used for diagnosis. Ficoll-Paque density gradient centrifugation was used to isolate PBMCs from approximately 10 ml of fresh peripheral blood. Trizol reagent was used to extract the total RNA, and its quality was then checked on an Agilent 2100 Bioanalyzer.

The specimen sequenced was peripheral blood. This clonotype originated in an adult woman with stable Graves' hyperthyroidism. The V gene is TRBV7-2 and the J gene is TRBJ1-3; possibly the D gene is TRBD1, per 5 matching bases. The DNA sequence follows: TGTGCCAGCAGCTTCCTGTCCGCAGGGTCTGGAAACACCATATATTTT. Its protein is CASSFLSAGSGNTIYF.